A selection of T cell receptor beta chains follows, all from one sample in a study of blood T cell repertoires in COVID-19. Sequenced by immunoSEQ multiplex PCR; TCRdb stores in-frame clones only, minus some. The sample holds around 77,000 clones, about 83% seen once. Sequenced sample: peripheral blood. The receptors stem from a young man with COVID-19, enrolled during active disease. Both conserved end residues are part of each CDR3. Fields, in order: D gene, V gene, clone size, J gene, CDR3 protein, CDR3 DNA. The D gene is left open where the match is weak. Not every row has a clone size; where given, it reads once, few, many or a size class.

-,TRBV30,few,TRBJ2-7,CAWKGLGKPYEQYF,TGTGCCTGGAAGGGGTTGGGCAAACCCTACGAGCAGTACTTC
-,TRBV19,-,TRBJ1-1,CASSPTGNTEAFF,TGTGCCAGTAGTCCCACCGGGAACACTGAAGCTTTCTTT
-,TRBV29-1,-,TRBJ1-3,CSVEDRLSSGNTIYF,TGCAGCGTTGAGGACAGACTAAGCTCTGGAAACACCATATATTTT
TRBD2,TRBV5-1,once,TRBJ2-1,CASSLAGGLKNEQFF,TGCGCCAGCAGCCTAGCGGGAGGCCTCAAGAATGAGCAGTTCTTC
-,TRBV19,-,TRBJ1-5,CASISTGRLSNQPQHF,TGTGCCAGTATCTCGACAGGCCGTCTTAGCAATCAGCCCCAGCATTTT
-,TRBV7-9,-,TRBJ1-2,CASSSTGEYGYTF,TGTGCCAGCAGCTCGACAGGAGAGTATGGCTACACCTTC
-,TRBV3-1/TRBV3-2,-,TRBJ1-1,CASSSRGRTNTEAFF,TGTGCCAGCAGCTCGCGGGGGCGGACCAACACTGAAGCTTTCTTT
-,TRBV19,-,TRBJ1-5,CASSEQGLGPQHF,TGTGCCAGTAGTGAACAGGGTCTTGGGCCCCAGCATTTT
TRBD2,TRBV6-5,-,TRBJ2-7,CASSYSTSGGSYEQYF,TGTGCCAGCAGTTACTCTACTAGCGGGGGGTCCTACGAGCAGTACTTC
-,TRBV28,-,TRBJ2-1,CASSLSSGGRNEQFF,TGTGCCAGCAGTTTATCGTCAGGGGGGCGCAATGAGCAGTTCTTC
TRBD1,TRBV12-3/TRBV12-4,few,TRBJ1-1,CASSLGQFTEAFF,TGTGCCAGCAGCCTGGGACAGTTCACTGAAGCTTTCTTT
TRBD1,TRBV4-3,-,TRBJ2-7,CASSPPIARDRGSEQYF,TGCGCCAGCAGCCCCCCGATTGCCCGGGACAGGGGGAGCGAGCAGTACTTC
-,TRBV18,-,TRBJ2-5,CASSQRQDRRASETQYF,TGTGCCAGCTCACAAAGGCAGGACAGGAGGGCTTCAGAGACCCAGTACTTC
-,TRBV27,-,TRBJ1-2,CASGQVYGYTF,TGTGCCAGCGGACAAGTCTATGGCTACACCTTC
TRBD1,TRBV4-2,once,TRBJ1-2,CASSQGPGTGDNYGYTF,TGTGCCAGCAGCCAAGGTCCAGGGACAGGGGATAACTATGGCTACACCTTC
TRBD1,TRBV5-4,-,TRBJ2-7,CASSRGQGGTYEQYF,TGTGCCAGCAGCCGCGGACAGGGCGGGACCTACGAGCAGTACTTC
-,TRBV28,few,TRBJ2-7,CASSFGSSYEQYF,TGTGCCAGCAGTTTCGGGAGCTCCTACGAGCAGTACTTC
TRBD1,TRBV18,-,TRBJ2-7,CASSPRSVTGGGEQYF,TGTGCCAGCTCACCACGGTCCGTGACAGGGGGGGGCGAGCAGTACTTC
TRBD2,TRBV7-2,-,TRBJ2-7,CAVGLADSYEQYF,TGTGCCGTAGGACTAGCGGATTCCTACGAGCAGTACTTC
TRBD2,TRBV5-5,-,TRBJ2-2,CASSNYLAGVETGELFF,TGTGCCAGCAGCAACTATCTAGCGGGAGTAGAGACCGGGGAGCTGTTTTTT
TRBD1,TRBV6-2/TRBV6-3,once,TRBJ1-5,CASSWRGQGYSNQPQHF,TGTGCCAGCAGCTGGAGGGGACAGGGCTATAGCAATCAGCCCCAGCATTTT
TRBD2,TRBV6-5,-,TRBJ2-3,CASSFKREGTDTQYF,TGTGCCAGCAGTTTTAAGCGGGAGGGCACAGATACGCAGTATTTT
-,TRBV9,-,TRBJ2-1,CASSAPHKGYNEQFF,TGTGCCAGCAGCGCTCCCCACAAGGGGTACAATGAGCAGTTCTTC
-,TRBV9,-,TRBJ2-1,CASSPRDSLSSYNEQFF,TGTGCCAGCAGCCCAAGGGACTCCCTGAGCTCCTACAATGAGCAGTTCTTC
-,TRBV9,once,TRBJ2-1,CASSVARGNEQFF,TGTGCCAGCAGCGTTGCTAGAGGCAATGAGCAGTTCTTC
TRBD2,TRBV3-1/TRBV3-2,-,TRBJ2-3,CASSPFGVAGGGIHTQYF,TGTGCCAGCAGCCCGTTCGGGGTAGCGGGGGGAGGTATTCATACGCAGTATTTT
-,TRBV28,-,TRBJ2-7,CASIPGAEKEQYF,TGTGCCAGCATCCCAGGGGCTGAAAAAGAGCAGTACTTC
TRBD2,TRBV6-6,-,TRBJ2-7,CASRGWTSGSWEQYF,TGTGCCAGCAGGGGTTGGACTAGCGGGAGTTGGGAGCAGTACTTC
-,TRBV6-2/TRBV6-3,-,TRBJ1-2,CASSYRDLYGYTF,TGTGCCAGCAGTTACCGGGATCTCTATGGCTACACCTTC
TRBD2,TRBV6-5,-,TRBJ2-7,CASASRTSGVYEQYF,TGTGCCAGCGCTTCTAGGACTAGCGGGGTCTACGAGCAGTACTTC
TRBD1,TRBV27,-,TRBJ1-1,CASSPVPTGVPEAFF,TGTGCCAGCAGTCCCGTACCGACAGGGGTGCCTGAAGCTTTCTTT
TRBD1,TRBV4-2,-,TRBJ2-7,CASSPRDRGLYEQYF,TGTGCCAGCAGCCCCCGGGACAGGGGTTTGTACGAGCAGTACTTC
-,TRBV12-3/TRBV12-4,-,TRBJ2-2,CATTRSTGELFF,TGTGCCACCACTAGGAGCACCGGGGAGCTGTTTTTT
TRBD2,TRBV5-6,-,TRBJ2-3,CASSLVLAGYTDTQYF,TGTGCCAGCAGCTTGGTCCTAGCGGGGTACACAGATACGCAGTATTTT
TRBD1,TRBV6-6,few,TRBJ1-2,CASSPARGRVGYTF,TGTGCCAGCAGTCCGGCCAGGGGGCGCGTTGGCTACACCTTC